This TCR beta chain was profiled in a study of blood T cell repertoires in COVID-19. Study overall: Researchers got acute and convalescent COVID-19 samples from the United States, Italy and Spain. T cells, B-cell-depleted T cells, or PBMCs supplied cDNA or gDNA.

Only in-frame clones appear in the TCRdb table, and some are missing; sequencing was by immunoSEQ multiplex PCR. The repertoire holds more than 150,000 clones, with about 86% as singletons. The junction had 9 bases not matched to a gene; V was cut back by 3 bases and J by 5 bases. The CDR3 has 16 amino acids. CDR1 and CDR2 (germline): MNHNS, SASEGT. The chain carries TRBV6-1 and TRBJ1-5, with 8 bases identical to TRBD1. The sequence was collected from a man aged 18 to 30 with acute or convalescent COVID-19. Specimen: peripheral blood. The DNA for the CDR3 is TGTGCCAGCAGTGAGTCCCCAGGGGGCCCGGATCAGCCCCAGCATTTT. Its translation: CASSESPGGPDQPQHF.